Presented here are 31 T cell receptor beta chains from one specimen sequenced in a study of naive and memory T cell subsets. Four PCR rounds used nested alpha and beta constant region primers plus the SP2 primer. TCRdb independently ran MiXCR on the UMI-ligation and nested PCR reads; one entry per CDR3 protein. The sample lists more than 25,000 distinct CDR3 sequences; roughly 5.2% were seen once. An oligonucleotide containing a UMI was ligated to the 3' end of TCR cDNA. Sequencing was done on a sample of blood. Every receptor here comes from an adult in good health.

The CDR3 region has the DNA TGCAGTGCTAGAGGACTAGCGGGATCTACAGATACGCAGTATTTT. Translating it yields CSARGLAGSTDTQYF. The chain links TRBV20-1 to TRBJ2-3; 11 bases agree with TRBD2. V was clipped by 1 base and J by 3 bases; unmatched bases: 3. CDR3 length equals 15 residues. Germline V gene lookup returns CDR1 DFQATT and CDR2 SNEGSKA (reference sequence).

The rearrangement links TRBV12-3 or TRBV12-4 to TRBJ1-6; D gene uncertain. Trimming stripped 7 bases from V and 7 bases from J, with 14 bases between. This CDR3 contains 14 residues. The CDR3 reads CASTRSHLNSPLHF. The DNA for the CDR3 is TGTGCCAGCACCAGGTCGCACCTAAATTCACCCCTCCACTTT.

This clonotype has at least ten counts. The gene calls are TRBV20-1 and TRBJ2-7; D could derive from TRBD1 or TRBD2 (5 bases each). V lost 6 bases, J lost 3 bases, and 12 bases lay in between. Germline CDR1 and CDR2: DFQATT and SNEGSKA (reference sequence). This CDR3 is 12 amino acids long. The CDR3 here is CSARWDGYEQYF. DNA of the CDR3: TGCAGTGCCAGGTGGGACGGCTACGAGCAGTACTTC.

This clonotype has ten or more counts. The chain recombines TRBV2 with TRBJ2-1; D gene ambiguous. V was shortened by 5 bases and J by 0 bases, with 11 bases between the two germline ends. Germline V gene data show CDR1 as SNHLY and CDR2 as FYNNEI. This CDR3 comprises 15 residues. The CDR3 loop reads CASSPTISSYNEQFF. As DNA, the CDR3 is TGTGCCAGCAGTCCTACTATCAGCTCCTACAATGAGCAGTTCTTC.

This clonotype was recorded at least ten times. This chain connects TRBV6-6 to TRBJ1-2; the D gene is possibly TRBD1 (6 bases). Germline CDR1 MNHNY, CDR2 SVGAGI (reference sequence). Deletions cut 4 bases from V and 2 bases from J, with 8 bases between. This CDR3 region has 13 residues. This CDR3 reads CASSLDSNYGYTF. The CDR3 nucleotides read TGTGCCAGCAGTTTGGACAGCAACTATGGCTACACCTTC.

In its sample, this clonotype is medium-sized. The J gene is TRBJ2-3, the V gene TRBV10-3, with TRBD2 matching 8 bases. The V and J ends lost 10 bases and 0 bases, in that order; junction bases with no gene match: 15. This CDR3 contains 17 residues. CDR1 is ENHRY and CDR2 is SYGVKD in the germline V gene. CDR3 residues: CATSPSGSGISTDTQYF. CDR3 DNA: TGTGCCACCTCACCCAGCGGGAGTGGGATTAGCACAGATACGCAGTATTTT.

This clonotype was observed many times. This chain connects TRBV7-9 to TRBJ2-7, with TRBD2 matching 11 bases. Germline values: CDR1 SEHNR, CDR2 FQNEAQ (reference sequence). CDR3 length: 19 residues. V gave up 5 bases and J gave up 5 bases; unmatched junction bases: 20. CDR3 sequence: CASSPPGLAGENPADEQYF. CDR3 bases: TGTGCCAGCAGCCCACCAGGACTAGCGGGCGAGAACCCGGCTGACGAGCAGTACTTC.

The J gene is TRBJ2-3, the V gene TRBV20-1; the match to TRBD2 covers 7 bases. Germline CDR1 and CDR2: DFQATT and SNEGSKA (reference sequence). J gave up 6 bases and V 2 bases, and 11 bases lay outside the gene matches. The CDR3 extends over 15 amino acids. CDR3 nucleotides: TGCAGTGCTAGACCGAAAGGGGACTACCGCGATACGCAGTATTTT. This codes for CSARPKGDYRDTQYF.

This clonotype was recorded at least ten times. J is TRBJ1-5 and V is TRBV25-1; D gene uncertain. Germline CDR1 is MGHDK and CDR2 is SYGVNS. The CDR3 contains 12 residues. V was cut by 3 bases and J by 9 bases, with 9 bases left in between. Written as DNA, the CDR3 is TGTGCCAGCAGTGACGCCAATTGGCCCCAGCATTTT. Translation: CASSDANWPQHF.

This clonotype occurred a few times. The chain joins TRBV6-1 to TRBJ2-3, with 9 bases that match TRBD2. This CDR3 has 15 amino acids. V was pared by 7 bases and J by 5 bases, with 10 bases of the junction left unmatched. The V gene's germline CDR1 is MNHNS and CDR2 SASEGT. The CDR3 reads CASMGIAGVRDTQYF. The CDR3 bases are TGTGCCAGCATGGGGATAGCGGGAGTGAGAGATACGCAGTATTTT.

At least ten counts were recorded for this clonotype. CDR3 nucleotides: TGTGCCACCAGTGACTGGACAGGGTATGAGCAGTTCTTC. Translation gives CATSDWTGYEQFF. V usage is TRBV24-1 and J usage is TRBJ2-1; 8 bases map to TRBD1. J lost 8 bases, V lost 4 bases, and 3 bases had no gene match. This CDR3 region has 13 residues. The germline CDR1 and CDR2 sequences are KGHDR and SFDVKD.

This clonotype was detected ten times or more. This rearrangement joins TRBV9 to TRBJ1-4; D is undetermined. This CDR3 has 15 amino acids. Germline assignment: CDR1 SGDLS and CDR2 YYNGEE. The germline V and J ends were trimmed by 0 bases and 7 bases, with 13 bases remaining between them. The CDR3 bases are TGTGCCAGCAGCGTAGGGGCGGGGAGTGTTGAAAAACTGTTTTTT. It encodes CASSVGAGSVEKLFF.

This clonotype was observed many times. The genes are TRBV2 and TRBJ1-5; no definite D call. The CDR3 totals 15 residues. Trimming pared 4 bases from V and 5 bases from J, leaving 15 bases between. Germline V lookup: CDR1 SNHLY, CDR2 FYNNEI. CDR3 amino acids: CASSVWISEDQPQHF. The CDR3 DNA reads TGTGCCAGCAGTGTCTGGATCTCCGAGGATCAGCCCCAGCATTTT.

This clonotype was seen ten or more times. The chain combines TRBV29-1 with TRBJ2-2, with D possibly TRBD1 on 6 matching bases. Germline CDR1 is SQVTM and CDR2 is ANQGSEA. V lost 4 bases and J lost 2, with 11 bases in between. This CDR3 spans 14 amino acids. CDR3 coding DNA: TGCAGCGTTGGTACAGGGACCAACACCGGGGAGCTGTTTTTT. It is translated as CSVGTGTNTGELFF.

This clonotype occurred many times. The CDR3 DNA reads as TGTGCCAGCAGGCGCCCTACTAGCGGGAAAGACGAGCAGTACTTC. Translating it yields CASRRPTSGKDEQYF. The chain carries TRBV27 and TRBJ2-7; 10 bases match TRBD2. The germline CDR1 and CDR2 sequences are MNHEY and SMNVEV (reference sequence). The trim removed 6 bases at V and 5 bases at J, leaving 10 bases unmatched. The CDR3 spans 15 residues.

This clonotype has ten or more counts. This chain joins TRBV12-3 or TRBV12-4 and TRBJ2-2; perhaps TRBD2 as D (5 bases). Trimming left V 2 bases short and J 1 base short, with 5 bases between. This CDR3 region has 14 residues. CDR3 in DNA: TGTGCCAGCAGTTTAAGCGGGAACACCGGGGAGCTGTTTTTT. Its translation: CASSLSGNTGELFF.

The CDR3 protein is CASSDRLASLYEQYF. CDR3 nucleotide sequence: TGTGCCAGCAGTGACCGACTAGCGTCTCTCTACGAGCAGTACTTC. This chain links TRBV25-1 with TRBJ2-7, with TRBD2 matching over 8 bases. The CDR3 spans 15 residues. Germline CDR1 MGHDK, CDR2 SYGVNS. The V and J ends lost 3 bases and 3 bases, in that order; junction bases with no gene match: 7.

This clonotype has ten or more counts. The chain uses TRBV27 and TRBJ2-7; D may be TRBD1 (6 bases). Trimming removed 2 bases from V and 5 bases from J, with 10 bases in between. CDR1 MNHEY and CDR2 SMNVEV come from the germline V gene (reference sequence). The CDR3 runs to 13 residues. Here the CDR3 DNA reads TGTGCCAGCAGTTTACGGGGACAACACGAGCAGTACTTC. Translated: CASSLRGQHEQYF.

This clonotype was seen once. This may stem from a read error, because a much larger clone lies one nucleotide away. This CDR3 fails to terminate in the conserved phenylalanine or tryptophan, so it likely reflects a read error. The J gene is TRBJ1-2, the V gene TRBV29-1, with a possible D match to TRBD1 (6 bases). This CDR3 has 12 residues. Between the trimmed V and J ends, which lost 6 bases and 8 bases, there was a span of 16 bases. Germline CDR1 reads SQVTM; CDR2 reads ANQGSEA. Here the CDR3 DNA reads TGCAGCGTACTAACAGGGAATCGCGGCTACACCTTA. Residues: CSVLTGNRGYTL.

The table lists this clonotype with many counts. The rearrangement uses TRBV4-1 and TRBJ2-7, with D possibly TRBD2 on 5 matching bases. CDR1 is MGHRA, CDR2 YSYEKL, per germline. The CDR3 is 15 residues long. The V end lost 3 bases, the J end lost 2 bases, and 14 bases lay between the germline ends. The DNA of the CDR3 is TGCGCCAGCAGCCAGGGGAGCCTATCTCCCTACGAGCAGTACTTC. This gives the protein CASSQGSLSPYEQYF.

The chain employs TRBV27 and TRBJ2-2; 8 bases agree with TRBD2. Germline V CDR1 and CDR2: MNHEY, SMNVEV (reference sequence). The junction had 11 bases not matched to a gene; V was cut back by 6 bases and J by 2 bases. The CDR3 is made up of 17 amino acids. The CDR3 coding sequence is TGTGCCAGCAGCCCCCGGAGCGGGAGTCTTAACACCGGGGAGCTGTTTTTT. Its protein product is CASSPRSGSLNTGELFF.

This clonotype was detected ten times or more. The chain is built from TRBV6-2 or TRBV6-3 and TRBJ2-5; 7 positions match TRBD1. The junction had 3 bases not matched to a gene; V was cut back by 5 bases and J by 3 bases. The germline V gene encodes CDR1 MNHEY and CDR2 SVGEGT. The CDR3 extends over 13 amino acids. This CDR3 reads CASSEGTEETQYF. CDR3 bases: TGTGCCAGCAGTGAAGGGACAGAAGAGACCCAGTACTTC.

In this sample, this clonotype turned up many times. V is TRBV20-1 and J is TRBJ1-2; 8 nucleotides align to TRBD1. J gave up 2 bases and V 4 bases, and 9 bases lay outside the gene matches. The length of the CDR3 is 15 residues. CDR1 is DFQATT and CDR2 is SNEGSKA in the germline V gene (reference sequence). The CDR3 spells CSATRQGRINYGYTF. In DNA form, the CDR3 reads TGCAGTGCTACAAGACAGGGGCGTATCAACTATGGCTACACCTTC.

This clonotype was counted at least ten times. V and J are TRBV14 and TRBJ2-7, with TRBD2 identical over 10 bases. This CDR3 spans 16 amino acids. Trimming cost V 0 bases and J 3 bases; bases outside gene matches: 5. The germline CDR1 and CDR2 sequences are SGHDN and FVKESK. Here the CDR3 reads CASSQEALAGFYEQYF. The CDR3 bases are TGTGCCAGCAGCCAAGAGGCACTAGCGGGATTCTACGAGCAGTACTTC.

This clonotype was detected many times. The genes are TRBV9 and TRBJ1-1; the D is unclear. This CDR3 contains 13 residues. Germline-derived CDR1 and CDR2 are SGDLS and YYNGEE. The V gene lost 3 bases and the J gene lost 1 base, with 7 bases spanning the gap. In nucleotides, the CDR3 is TGTGCCAGCAGCGAAGGTCCGAACACTGAAGCTTTCTTT. This gives the protein CASSEGPNTEAFF.

This chain joins TRBV20-1 and TRBJ2-1; 7 bases fit TRBD2. The CDR3 is 18 amino acids. Per the germline V gene, CDR1 is DFQATT and CDR2 is SNEGSKA (reference sequence). The V and J ends lost 1 base and 7 bases, in that order; junction bases with no gene match: 19. The CDR3 DNA reads as TGCAGTGCTAGAGGCCCCCTCTATCGGCGGGAGTTATTAAATGAGCAGTTCTTC. Residues: CSARGPLYRRELLNEQFF.

This clonotype was seen many times. The chain links TRBV30 to TRBJ2-1; 7 bases are a match to TRBD2. Per the germline V gene, CDR1 is GTSNPN and CDR2 is SVGIG (reference sequence). This CDR3 has 14 residues. J was trimmed by 6 bases and V by 2 bases; bases with no gene match: 7. The CDR3 reads CAWSLNGLVNEQFF. CDR3 DNA: TGTGCCTGGAGTCTCAATGGACTAGTCAATGAGCAGTTCTTC.

There are many counts of this clonotype. In DNA, the CDR3 is TGTGCCAGCAGCTCCACATTGAGCAACAGGGAGCGAGAGACCCAGTACTTC. It codes for CASSSTLSNRERETQYF. The genes are TRBV9 and TRBJ2-5; perhaps TRBD1 as D (6 bases). V was shortened by 4 bases and J by 4 bases, with 23 bases between the two germline ends. Germline CDR1 reads SGDLS; CDR2 reads YYNGEE. The CDR3 is 17 residues long.

This clonotype occurred many times. The chain uses TRBV29-1 and TRBJ1-2, with TRBD1 matching over 8 bases. The germline gives CDR1 SQVTM, CDR2 ANQGSEA. The CDR3 is 10 amino acids. Trimming cost V 6 bases and J 12 bases; bases outside gene matches: 6. The CDR3 here is CSVRTGRNTF. In DNA form, the CDR3 reads TGCAGCGTCCGGACAGGGAGGAACACCTTC.

This clonotype was recorded at least ten times. This chain links TRBV2 with TRBJ1-2; D is possibly TRBD1 (6 bases). The V and J ends lost 5 bases and 7 bases respectively, with 17 bases between them. The germline CDR1 and CDR2 sequences are SNHLY and FYNNEI. The CDR3 is 14 amino acids. As DNA, the CDR3 is TGTGCCAGCAGTCGGACAGAAATAGGTCTTGGCTACACCTTC. It yields the protein CASSRTEIGLGYTF.

This clonotype was seen repeatedly, ten times or more. V is TRBV6-1 and J is TRBJ2-5; perhaps TRBD2 as D (6 bases). V lost 3 bases and J 3 bases, leaving 11 bases between the germline ends. The CDR3 contains 14 residues. Germline-derived CDR1 and CDR2 are MNHNS and SASEGT. CDR3 DNA sequence: TGTGCCAGCAGTGAGACGGTAGCGGAAGAGACCCAGTACTTC. Its translation is CASSETVAEETQYF.